The 13 T cell receptor beta chains given below trace back to one sample, sequenced in a study of PD-L1 blockade in urothelial cancer. The assay was immunoSEQ multiplex PCR, and TCRdb's table has in-frame clones only and misses some. The sample has tens of thousands of clones; approximately 82% are singletons. The material sequenced was PBMCs, taken around atezolizumab (anti-PD-L1) treatment. The source of these receptors is a man aged 65 to 85 with urothelial cancer.

This chain uses TRBV19 with TRBJ1-5; no definite D call. Germline V lookup: CDR1 LNHDA, CDR2 SQIVND (reference sequence). This CDR3 spans 14 amino acids. Trimming stripped 4 bases from V and 1 base from J, with 8 bases between. The CDR3 loop is CASSTGRSNQPQHF. CDR3 nucleotides: TGTGCCAGTAGTACCGGGAGGAGCAATCAGCCCCAGCATTTT.

The V gene is TRBV4-2, the J gene TRBJ2-1, with D hard to call. Trimming cost V 1 base and J 2 bases, with 12 bases left between them. Looked up from germline, CDR1 is LGHNA and CDR2 is YNFKEQ. The CDR3 contains 16 residues. The CDR3 region has the DNA TGTGCCAGCAGCCAAGTAAATCGGGTAACCTACAATGAGCAGTTCTTC. It yields the protein CASSQVNRVTYNEQFF.

V usage is TRBV19 and J usage is TRBJ2-1; 7 positions match TRBD1. CDR1 and CDR2 from the germline V gene are LNHDA and SQIVND (reference sequence). The junction had 6 bases not matched to a gene; V was cut back by 6 bases and J by 1 base. The CDR3 runs to 15 residues. As DNA, the CDR3 is TGTGCCAGTAGCTTTAACAGGGGATCCTACAATGAGCAGTTCTTC. Its translation: CASSFNRGSYNEQFF.

The table lists this clone with a few counts. The chain has TRBV5-5 and TRBJ2-1; 11 bases line up with TRBD2. The trim removed 1 base at V and 3 bases at J, leaving 6 bases unmatched. The germline CDR1 and CDR2 sequences are SGHKS and YYEKEE (reference sequence). The CDR3 is 17 amino acids. This CDR3 reads CASSLSSGRGGYNEQFF. The DNA of the CDR3 is TGTGCCAGCAGCTTGAGTAGCGGGAGGGGGGGCTACAATGAGCAGTTCTTC.

CDR3 sequence: CATSNPTGIKGYTF. The CDR3 nucleotides read TGTGCCACCAGCAACCCTACAGGGATAAAAGGCTACACCTTC. The chain joins TRBV15 to TRBJ1-2, with a tentative D call TRBD1 (6 bases). Germline V gene data show CDR1 as LNHNV and CDR2 as YYDKDF (reference sequence). The CDR3 extends over 14 amino acids. Deletions cut 4 bases from V and 8 bases from J, with 17 bases between. The whole variable domain, filled in from reference TRBV15 and TRBJ1-2, reads DAMVIQNPRYQVTQFGKPVTLSCSQTLNHNVMYWYQQKSSQAPKLLFHYYDKDFNNEADTPDNFQSRRPNTSFCFLDIRSPGLGDTAMYLCATSNPTGIKGYTFGSGTRLTVV.

The chain recombines TRBV19 with TRBJ2-1; TRBD2 matches 14 bases. Germline CDR1 is LNHDA and CDR2 is SQIVND (reference sequence). The CDR3 totals 15 residues. Trimming cost V 7 bases and J 10 bases; bases outside gene matches: 9. CDR3 sequence: CASNPGLAGAGEQFF. Written as DNA, the CDR3 is TGTGCCAGTAATCCGGGACTAGCGGGAGCAGGCGAGCAGTTCTTC.

This chain joins TRBV18 and TRBJ1-5, with 11 positions matching TRBD1. With 3 bases clipped from V and 5 bases from J, the junction kept 3 bases outside the gene matches. This CDR3 has 15 amino acids. CDR1 KGHSH and CDR2 LQKENI come from the germline V gene. CDR3 bases: TGTGCCAGCTCACCTGGACAGGGGGCTCATCAGCCCCAGCATTTT. Translated, it gives CASSPGQGAHQPQHF.

The J gene is TRBJ2-7, the V gene TRBV7-2; TRBD2 might be the D (5 bases). Germline assignment: CDR1 SGHTA and CDR2 FQGNSA. V gave up 5 bases and J gave up 4 bases, with 9 bases separating them. The CDR3 runs to 12 residues. CDR3 nucleotide sequence: TGTGCCAGCAGCCCGGGCGGGTACGAGCAGTACTTC. Its protein product is CASSPGGYEQYF.

The chain employs TRBV4-2 and TRBJ2-1; TRBD2 might be the D (6 bases). This CDR3 is built from 12 residues. Germline CDR1 reads LGHNA; CDR2 reads YNFKEQ. V shed 0 bases and J shed 15 bases, with 12 bases lying between them. The DNA of the CDR3 is TGTGCCAGCAGCCAAGATCGACTAGTTCGGTTCTTC. Translated: CASSQDRLVRFF.

This rearrangement joins TRBV20-1 to TRBJ1-1; the match to TRBD1 covers 8 bases. The germline CDR1 and CDR2 sequences are DFQATT and SNEGSKA (reference sequence). The V gene end was trimmed by 6 bases and the J gene end by 11 bases; junction bases not matched to a gene: 5. This CDR3 is built from 10 residues. The CDR3 region is CSAQGAAAFF. The CDR3 DNA reads as TGCAGTGCCCAGGGGGCAGCGGCTTTCTTT.

The chain employs TRBV7-9 and TRBJ1-4, with 7 nucleotides matching TRBD1. Germline trimming cut 5 bases from V and 8 bases from J; bases unmatched to any gene: 8. CDR3 length: 14 amino acids. Germline values: CDR1 SEHNR, CDR2 FQNEAQ (reference sequence). CDR3 in amino acids: CASSRTTGEEKLFF. The CDR3 DNA reads as TGTGCCAGCAGCCGCACTACAGGGGAAGAAAAACTGTTTTTT.

The V gene is TRBV4-2, the J gene TRBJ1-5; no firm D call. The V end was cut by 1 base, the J end by 2 bases, with 6 bases between. The CDR3 has 14 amino acids. The germline CDR1 and CDR2 sequences are LGHNA and YNFKEQ. CDR3 amino acids: CASSQAAGNQPQHF. CDR3 nucleotide sequence: TGTGCCAGCAGCCAAGCCGCAGGCAATCAGCCCCAGCATTTT.

This chain joins TRBV7-2 and TRBJ1-4; D gene ambiguous. Germline V gene data show CDR1 as SGHTA and CDR2 as FQGNSA. The CDR3 contains 13 residues. V was shortened by 1 base and J by 8 bases, with 8 bases between the two germline ends. DNA of the CDR3: TGTGCCAGCAGCTTAGATGGGCCCGAAAAACTGTTTTTT. The encoded protein is CASSLDGPEKLFF.